These 15 T cell receptor beta chains share one sample of origin, sequenced in a study of beta chain features in type 1 diabetes. Of the isolated RNA, all was reverse transcribed, and so the sequenced material was expressed TCRB transcripts. TCRdb's table, derived via immunoSEQ multiplex PCR, lists solely in-frame clones and lacks some. The sample has 60,000 to 75,000 clones; roughly three fifths are singletons. What was sequenced was Tregs from blood. The receptors shown here come from a young woman in good health.

This sequence joins TRBV7-3 and TRBJ1-6; unclear D gene. Germline CDR1 SGHTA, CDR2 FQGTGA. The CDR3 sequence is 15 residues long. With 3 bases removed from V and 7 bases from J, the gap between germline ends came to 13 bases. DNA of the CDR3: TGTGCCAGCAGCTTTGGAGGGTCATCCAATTCACCCCTCCACTTT. Translating it yields CASSFGGSSNSPLHF.

The chain combines TRBV2 with TRBJ2-5; possible D gene TRBD2, 5 bases. Near its end, the DNA agrees better with TRBJ2-7, so the J call may be wrong. Germline V gene lookup returns CDR1 SNHLY and CDR2 FYNNEI. This CDR3 has 12 residues. The CDR3 DNA reads as TGTGCCAGCAAACGGGCGGGCAACGAGCAGTACTTC. It specifies CASKRAGNEQYF.

Comment on this clone: This CDR3 is also generated by other DNA sequences in the sample. The chain is built from TRBV4-2 and TRBJ2-2; 8 nucleotides match TRBD2. The CDR3 has 18 residues. Germline CDR1 and CDR2: LGHNA and YNFKEQ. J lost 7 bases, V lost 1 base, and 14 bases had no gene match. CDR3 sequence reads: CASSQVAGKAPGSGELFF. The CDR3 DNA follows: TGTGCCAGCAGCCAAGTAGCGGGAAAAGCCCCGGGCAGCGGGGAGCTGTTTTTT.

V usage is TRBV7-9 and J usage is TRBJ2-1; D might be TRBD1 (6 bases). Germline V lookup: CDR1 SEHNR, CDR2 FQNEAQ (reference sequence). CDR3 length: 15 residues. V was shortened by 4 bases and J by 3 bases, with 13 bases between the two germline ends. CDR3 coding DNA: TGTGCCAGCAGCTCAGACCCGGGACACTACAATGAGCAGTTCTTC. Amino acid sequence: CASSSDPGHYNEQFF.

The chain uses TRBV14 and TRBJ2-7; 13 bases are shared with TRBD2. Germline CDR1 reads SGHDN; CDR2 reads FVKESK. This CDR3 region has 16 residues. The V segment lost 3 bases and the J segment 0 bases; nucleotides outside the gene matches: 2. CDR3 in amino acids: CASSQGLAGISYEQYF. The CDR3 DNA reads TGTGCCAGCAGCCAGGGACTAGCGGGGATCTCCTACGAGCAGTACTTC.

This clone was observed a handful of times. The chain carries TRBV7-2 and TRBJ1-2, with 8 positions matching TRBD1. Germline V gene data show CDR1 as SGHTA and CDR2 as FQGNSA. CDR3 size: 12 residues. Unmatched junction bases numbered 4, after V lost 5 bases and J lost 8 bases. This CDR3 reads CASSPGTGGYTF. The CDR3 coding sequence is TGTGCCAGCAGCCCCGGGACAGGCGGCTACACCTTC.

The chain combines TRBV7-9 with TRBJ2-5; a possible D gene is TRBD1 (5 bases). This CDR3 contains 16 residues. V lost 3 bases and J lost 5, with 19 bases in between. Germline V gives CDR1 SEHNR, CDR2 FQNEAQ (reference sequence). CDR3 DNA: TGTGCCAGCAGCTTGCGCCAGGGCGCAACCGGCGAGACCCAGTACTTC. Translation: CASSLRQGATGETQYF.

In its sample, this clone was seen a few times. This rearrangement joins TRBV19 to TRBJ2-3; 8 nucleotides agree with TRBD2. The V segment lost 6 bases and the J segment 2 bases; nucleotides outside the gene matches: 4. CDR3 length equals 14 residues. CDR1 is LNHDA, CDR2 SQIVND, per germline (reference sequence). CDR3 loop: CASRPGGDTDTQYF. In DNA, the CDR3 is TGTGCCAGTAGACCGGGAGGGGACACAGATACGCAGTATTTT.

This chain links TRBV9 with TRBJ2-3; D unresolved. Looked up from germline, CDR1 is SGDLS and CDR2 is YYNGEE. This CDR3 spans 15 amino acids. V lost 0 bases, J lost 2 bases, and 10 bases lay in between. CDR3: CASSVGWALTDTQYF. The CDR3 DNA follows: TGTGCCAGCAGCGTAGGGTGGGCTCTCACAGATACGCAGTATTTT.

This rearrangement joins TRBV7-2 to TRBJ2-4; D perhaps matches TRBD2 (5 bases). Germline loops: CDR1 SGHTA, CDR2 FQGNSA. With 1 base removed from V and 0 bases from J, the gap between germline ends came to 10 bases. This CDR3 spans 16 amino acids. The CDR3 nucleotides are TGTGCCAGCAGCTTAGGGAGGTTAATAGCCAAAAACATTCAGTACTTC. Protein sequence: CASSLGRLIAKNIQYF.

The rearrangement joins TRBV11-1 to TRBJ2-5; maybe TRBD1 (6 bases). The germline V and J ends were trimmed by 3 bases and 1 base, with 9 bases remaining between them. Germline CDR1 and CDR2: SGHAT and FQDESV (reference sequence). This CDR3 is built from 14 residues. Here the CDR3 DNA reads TGTGCCAGCAGCTTTAGGACAGTCCAAGAGACCCAGTACTTC. Protein: CASSFRTVQETQYF.

The chain employs TRBV7-3 and TRBJ1-5, with D hard to call. The CDR3 has 13 residues. V was pared by 5 bases and J by 4 bases, with 9 bases between. CDR1 is SGHTA and CDR2 is FQGTGA in the germline V gene. For the CDR3, the DNA is TGTGCCAGCAGCCCCCTCGAGAATCAGCCCCAGCATTTT. Its translation is CASSPLENQPQHF. Complete variable domain (other parts from reference TRBV7-3 and TRBJ1-5): GAGVSQTPSNKVTEKGKYVELRCDPISGHTALYWYRQSLGQGPEFLIYFQGTGAADDSGLPNDRFFAVRPEGSVSTLKIQRTERGDSAVYLCASSPLENQPQHFGDGTRLSIL.

The genes are TRBV7-8 and TRBJ2-3, with D unclear. The V gene lost 3 bases and the J gene lost 5 bases, with 3 bases spanning the gap. Germline CDR1 SGHVS, CDR2 FQNEAQ. The CDR3 covers 11 residues. The DNA for the CDR3 is TGTGCCAGCAGCTTCAGAGATACGCAGTATTTT. Translated, it gives CASSFRDTQYF.

The chain links TRBV4-1 to TRBJ1-2; 7 positions match TRBD1. CDR1 is MGHRA, CDR2 YSYEKL, per germline. The V gene end was trimmed by 1 base and the J gene end by 8 bases; junction bases not matched to a gene: 4. CDR3 length equals 13 residues. In nucleotides, the CDR3 is TGCGCCAGCAGCCAAGGACAGGGAACGGGCTACACCTTC. This encodes CASSQGQGTGYTF.

The J gene is TRBJ2-7, the V gene TRBV21-1; TRBD2, as called in the table, went unchecked against the DNA. TRBV21-1 represents a pseudogene. This CDR3 is built from 16 residues. The CDR3 DNA reads TGTGCCAGCGCCTTCCTCTTGGGCGGGATCAAGTACGAGCAGTACTTC. It translates to CASAFLLGGIKYEQYF.